There are many counts of the clone carrying this TCR beta chain. Its antigen is currently unknown. Amplification of TCR beta CDR3 regions used RNA as the template. A first-round RT-PCR of the TCR CDR3 used the HTBI primer set. TCRdb fed the multiplex PCR reads into MiXCR, producing one record per CDR3 protein. The table lists some 250,000 distinct CDR3 sequences, more than 14% of them singletons. Diagnosis rested on symptoms, serum thyroxine and TRAb, thyroid ultrasound, and orbital computed tomography. The sample, blood from the first hyperthyroidism diagnosis, precedes any ophthalmopathy symptoms. These data are taken from a study of T cells in Graves' hyperthyroidism and ophthalmopathy. General study findings and limits: Onset of ophthalmopathy came a median approximately 6.9 months after the model predicted it. The majority of expanded thyroid clonotypes above 0.001 also appeared in blood.

Trimming cost V 1 base and J 5 bases, with 24 bases left between them. CDR3 length: 19 amino acids. Germline CDR1 and CDR2: LNHDA and SQIVND (reference sequence). The receptor comes from a woman between 40 and 55 years old with Graves' hyperthyroidism that later progressed to Graves' ophthalmopathy. Sequenced material: blood. The rearrangement joins TRBV19 to TRBJ1-5; weak D call: TRBD1 (5 bases). CDR3 in amino acids: CASSIGSLRGTIRDQPQHF. CDR3 nucleotides: TGTGCCAGTAGTATAGGAAGTCTTCGGGGGACGATAAGGGATCAGCCCCAGCATTTT.